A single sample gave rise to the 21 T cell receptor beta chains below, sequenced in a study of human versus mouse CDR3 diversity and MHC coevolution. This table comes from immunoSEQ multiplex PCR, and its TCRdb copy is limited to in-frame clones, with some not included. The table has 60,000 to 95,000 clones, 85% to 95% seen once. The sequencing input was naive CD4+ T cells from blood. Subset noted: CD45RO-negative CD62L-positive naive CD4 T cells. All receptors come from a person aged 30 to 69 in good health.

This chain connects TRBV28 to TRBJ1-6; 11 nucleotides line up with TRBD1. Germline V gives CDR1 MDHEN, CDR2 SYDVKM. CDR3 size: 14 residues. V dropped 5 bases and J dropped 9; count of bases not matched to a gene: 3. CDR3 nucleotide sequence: TGTGCCAGCAGTCGGACAGGGGGCATTTCACCCCTCCACTTT. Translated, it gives CASSRTGGISPLHF.

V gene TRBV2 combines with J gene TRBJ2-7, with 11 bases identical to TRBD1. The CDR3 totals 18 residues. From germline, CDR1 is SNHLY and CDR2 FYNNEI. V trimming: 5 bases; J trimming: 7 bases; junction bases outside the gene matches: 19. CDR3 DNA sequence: TGTGCCAGCAGTAGTCCTTGGGGACAGGGGGGGAATTCGGAGGAGCAGTACTTC. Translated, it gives CASSSPWGQGGNSEEQYF.

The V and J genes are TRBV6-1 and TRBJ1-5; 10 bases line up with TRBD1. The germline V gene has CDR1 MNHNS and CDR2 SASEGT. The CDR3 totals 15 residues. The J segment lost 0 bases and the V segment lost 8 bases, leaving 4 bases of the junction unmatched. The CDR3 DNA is TGTGCCAGCGGGGACAGGGGATATAGCAATCAGCCCCAGCATTTT. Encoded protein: CASGDRGYSNQPQHF.

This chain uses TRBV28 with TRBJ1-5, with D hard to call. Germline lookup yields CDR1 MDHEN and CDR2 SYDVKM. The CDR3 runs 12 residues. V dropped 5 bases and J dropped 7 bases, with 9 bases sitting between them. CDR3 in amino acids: CASSPQVQPQHF. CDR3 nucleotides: TGTGCCAGCAGTCCCCAGGTCCAGCCCCAGCATTTT.

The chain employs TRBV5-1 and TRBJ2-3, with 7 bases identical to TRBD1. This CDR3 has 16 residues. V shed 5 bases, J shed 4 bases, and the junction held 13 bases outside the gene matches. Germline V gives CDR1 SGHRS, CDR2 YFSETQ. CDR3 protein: CASSPPRDSESDTQYF. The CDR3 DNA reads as TGCGCCAGCAGTCCCCCCCGGGACAGCGAGTCAGATACGCAGTATTTT.

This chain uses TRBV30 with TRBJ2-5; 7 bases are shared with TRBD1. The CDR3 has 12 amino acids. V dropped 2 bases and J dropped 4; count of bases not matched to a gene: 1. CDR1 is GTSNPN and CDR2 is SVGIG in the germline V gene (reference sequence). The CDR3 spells CAWSPGGETQYF. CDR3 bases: TGTGCCTGGAGTCCAGGGGGAGAGACCCAGTACTTC.

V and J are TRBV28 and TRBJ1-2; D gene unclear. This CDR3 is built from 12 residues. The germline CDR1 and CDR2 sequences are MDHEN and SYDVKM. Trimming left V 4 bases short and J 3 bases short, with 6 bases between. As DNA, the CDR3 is TGTGCCAGCAGTTACCTACACTATGGCTACACCTTC. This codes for CASSYLHYGYTF.

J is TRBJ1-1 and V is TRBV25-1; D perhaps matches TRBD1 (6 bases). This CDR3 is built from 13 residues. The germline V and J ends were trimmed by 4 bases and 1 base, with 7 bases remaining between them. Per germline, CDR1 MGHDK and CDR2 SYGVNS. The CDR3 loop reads CASSGGPNTEAFF. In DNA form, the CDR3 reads TGTGCCAGCAGTGGGGGGCCGAACACTGAAGCTTTCTTT.

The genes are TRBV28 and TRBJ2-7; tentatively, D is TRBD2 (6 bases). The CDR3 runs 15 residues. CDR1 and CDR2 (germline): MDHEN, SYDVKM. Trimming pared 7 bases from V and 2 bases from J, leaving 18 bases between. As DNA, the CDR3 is TGTGCCAGCAACCCGGGGAGGACGGGACCCTACGAGCAGTACTTC. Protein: CASNPGRTGPYEQYF. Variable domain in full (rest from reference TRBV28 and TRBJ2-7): DVKVTQSSRYLVKRTGEKVFLECVQDMDHENMFWYRQDPGLGLRLIYFSYDVKMKEKGDIPEGYSVSREKKERFSLILESASTNQTSMYLCASNPGRTGPYEQYFGPGTRLTVT.

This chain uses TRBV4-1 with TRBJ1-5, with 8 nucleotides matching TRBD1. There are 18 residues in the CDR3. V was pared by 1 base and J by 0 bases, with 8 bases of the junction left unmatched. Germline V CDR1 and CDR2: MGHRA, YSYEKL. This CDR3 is CASSQASDRGYSNQPQHF. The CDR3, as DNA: TGCGCCAGCAGCCAAGCGAGTGACAGGGGATATAGCAATCAGCCCCAGCATTTT.

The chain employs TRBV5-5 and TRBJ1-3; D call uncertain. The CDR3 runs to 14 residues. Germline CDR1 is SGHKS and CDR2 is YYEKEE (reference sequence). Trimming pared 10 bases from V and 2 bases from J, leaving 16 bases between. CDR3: CASHITSAGNTIYF. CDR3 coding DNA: TGTGCCTCCCATATTACAAGTGCTGGAAACACCATATATTTT.

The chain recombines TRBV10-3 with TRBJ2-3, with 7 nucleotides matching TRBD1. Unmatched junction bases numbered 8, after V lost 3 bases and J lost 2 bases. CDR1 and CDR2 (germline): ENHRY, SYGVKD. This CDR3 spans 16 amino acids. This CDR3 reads CAISDPKTGPTDTQYF. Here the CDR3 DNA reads TGTGCCATCAGTGATCCAAAGACAGGGCCCACAGATACGCAGTATTTT.

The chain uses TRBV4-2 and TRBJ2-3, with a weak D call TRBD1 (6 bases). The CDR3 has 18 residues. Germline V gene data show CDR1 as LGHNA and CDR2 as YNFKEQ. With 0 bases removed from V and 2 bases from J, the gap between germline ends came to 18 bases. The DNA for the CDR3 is TGTGCCAGCAGCCAAGACGGGACATCAATGATATCCACAGATACGCAGTATTTT. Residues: CASSQDGTSMISTDTQYF.

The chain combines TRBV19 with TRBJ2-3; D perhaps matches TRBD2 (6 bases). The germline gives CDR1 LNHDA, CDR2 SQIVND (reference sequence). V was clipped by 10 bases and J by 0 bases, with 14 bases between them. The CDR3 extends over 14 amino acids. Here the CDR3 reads CATKEGRSTDTQYF. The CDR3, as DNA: TGTGCCACGAAGGAGGGAAGGAGCACAGATACGCAGTATTTT.

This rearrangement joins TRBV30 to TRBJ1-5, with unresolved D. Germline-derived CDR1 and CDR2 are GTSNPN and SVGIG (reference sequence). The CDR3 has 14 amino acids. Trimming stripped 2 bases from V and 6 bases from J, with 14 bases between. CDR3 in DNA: TGTGCCTGGAGTTCAGAGGTCCGGAGTCAGCCCCAGCATTTT. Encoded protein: CAWSSEVRSQPQHF.

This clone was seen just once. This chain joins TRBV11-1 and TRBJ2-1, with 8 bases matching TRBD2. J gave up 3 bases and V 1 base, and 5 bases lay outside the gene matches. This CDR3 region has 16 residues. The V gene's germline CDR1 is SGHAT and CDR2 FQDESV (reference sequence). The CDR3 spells CASSLGLLAGYNEQFF. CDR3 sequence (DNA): TGTGCCAGCAGCTTAGGTCTCCTAGCGGGCTACAATGAGCAGTTCTTC.

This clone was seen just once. The DNA of the CDR3 is TGCAGTGCTAGGGAGTTGGTAGCTTTCTTT. Amino acid sequence: CSARELVAFF. V usage is TRBV20-1 and J usage is TRBJ1-1; D ambiguous. This CDR3 has 10 residues. V was trimmed by 3 bases and J by 10 bases, leaving 9 bases between them. Germline-derived CDR1 and CDR2 are DFQATT and SNEGSKA (reference sequence).

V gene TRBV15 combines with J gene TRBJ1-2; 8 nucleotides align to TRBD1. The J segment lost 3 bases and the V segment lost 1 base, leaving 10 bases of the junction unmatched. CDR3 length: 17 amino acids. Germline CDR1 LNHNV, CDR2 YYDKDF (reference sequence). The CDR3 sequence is CATSRVPGGAYYYGYTF. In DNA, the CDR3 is TGTGCCACCAGCAGAGTTCCAGGGGGCGCCTACTACTATGGCTACACCTTC.

The CDR3 spells CASSPPIAKGVGYGYTF. DNA of the CDR3: TGTGCCAGCTCACCACCGATCGCCAAAGGGGTGGGATATGGCTACACCTTC. The genes are TRBV18 and TRBJ1-2, with D possibly matching TRBD1 (5 bases). Between the trimmed V and J ends, which lost 0 bases and 5 bases, there was a span of 19 bases. Germline loops: CDR1 KGHSH, CDR2 LQKENI. The CDR3 runs to 17 residues.

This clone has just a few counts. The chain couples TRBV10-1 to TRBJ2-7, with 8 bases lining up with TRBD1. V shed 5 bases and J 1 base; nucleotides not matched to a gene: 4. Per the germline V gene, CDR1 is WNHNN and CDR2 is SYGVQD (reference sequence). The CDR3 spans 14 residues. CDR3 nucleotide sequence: TGCGCCAGCAGTCCGGGACAGGCATCCTACGAGCAGTACTTC. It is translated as CASSPGQASYEQYF.

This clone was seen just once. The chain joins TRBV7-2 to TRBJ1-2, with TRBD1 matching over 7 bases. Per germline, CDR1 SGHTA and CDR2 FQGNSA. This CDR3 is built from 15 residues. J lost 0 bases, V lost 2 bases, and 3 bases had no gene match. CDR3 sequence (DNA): TGTGCCAGCAGCTTAACAGGGGTTGCTAACTATGGCTACACCTTC. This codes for CASSLTGVANYGYTF.